One and the same sample provided the 22 T cell receptor beta chains below, sequenced in a study of identical twins. TCRdb recomputed calls from the 5' RACE reads with MiXCR, one row per CDR3 protein. The sample contains around 230,000 distinct CDR3 sequences, over 8% of which appear only once. The sequenced sample was memory (CD45RO+) T cells sorted from blood. The receptors derive from a woman between 18 and 29 years old in good health.

The rearrangement links TRBV7-6 to TRBJ2-1; TRBD2 matches 7 bases. Trimming at V came to 5 bases and at J to 0 bases, leaving 7 bases not matched to a gene. Germline assignment: CDR1 SGHVS and CDR2 FNYEAQ. This CDR3 region has 16 residues. CDR3 residues: CASSPQTSLSYNEQFF. The CDR3 coding sequence is TGTGCCAGCAGCCCACAGACTAGCCTCTCCTACAATGAGCAGTTCTTC.

On this clonotype itself: A junction end diverges from the germline sequence, so it may reflect a read error. This chain links TRBV7-2 with TRBJ2-1, with TRBD2 identical over 11 bases. The CDR3 has 16 amino acids. Germline CDR1 and CDR2: SGHTA and FQGNSA. The CDR3 nucleotides are TGTGTCAGCAGCTTAGAAGGGACTAGCGGTTACAATGAGCAGTTCTTC. It is translated as CVSSLEGTSGYNEQFF. Variable domain in full (rest from reference TRBV7-2 and TRBJ2-1): GAGVSQSPSNKVTEKGKDVELRCDPISGHTALYWYRQSLGQGLEFLIYFQGNSAPDKSGLPSDRFSAERTGGSVSTLTIQRTQQEDSAVYLCVSSLEGTSGYNEQFFGPGTRLTVL.

This clonotype was counted at least ten times. For the CDR3, the DNA is TGTGCCATTACTAGCGGGGCTACGAACACCGGGGAGCTGTTTTTT. Residues: CAITSGATNTGELFF. The gene calls are TRBV10-3 and TRBJ2-2; 10 positions match TRBD2. Germline CDR1 ENHRY, CDR2 SYGVKD. With 9 bases clipped from V and 0 bases from J, the junction kept 4 bases outside the gene matches. The CDR3 contains 15 residues.

The chain combines TRBV18 with TRBJ2-3; TRBD2 matches 12 bases. Germline values: CDR1 KGHSH, CDR2 LQKENI. CDR3 length equals 16 residues. The ends lost 4 bases at V and 4 bases at J; junction bases unmatched: 6. The CDR3 is CASSRLAGGPSDTQYF. As DNA, the CDR3 is TGTGCCAGCTCACGGCTAGCGGGAGGGCCGTCAGATACGCAGTATTTT.

This clonotype was counted at least ten times. This chain uses TRBV20-1 with TRBJ1-2; 7 bases are a match to TRBD1. Germline CDR1 and CDR2: DFQATT and SNEGSKA (reference sequence). The CDR3 runs 15 residues. V shed 3 bases and J 3 bases; nucleotides not matched to a gene: 10. The CDR3 coding sequence is TGCAGTGCTAGGGTGACAGGGAGCCTGCACTATGGCTACACCTTC. Encoded protein: CSARVTGSLHYGYTF.

The genes are TRBV14 and TRBJ2-1; 11 nucleotides align to TRBD2. The CDR3 is 18 amino acids. The trim removed 1 base at V and 5 bases at J, leaving 10 bases unmatched. CDR1 and CDR2 from the germline V gene are SGHDN and FVKESK. The CDR3 coding sequence is TGTGCCAGCAGCCAAGGGGGGCCCCTAGCGGGAGGAAACAATGAGCAGTTCTTC. This gives the protein CASSQGGPLAGGNNEQFF.

The V and J genes are TRBV25-1 and TRBJ2-1; D is possibly TRBD1 or TRBD2 (5 bases each). The V and J ends lost 4 bases and 5 bases respectively, with 12 bases between them. The CDR3 has 14 amino acids. CDR1 MGHDK and CDR2 SYGVNS come from the germline V gene. In nucleotides, the CDR3 is TGTGCCAGCAGTGGCCGGGACGCCCACAATGAGCAGTTCTTC. It yields the protein CASSGRDAHNEQFF.

V gene TRBV5-8 combines with J gene TRBJ2-2; D may match TRBD1 or TRBD2 (6 bases each). The germline V gene has CDR1 SGHTS and CDR2 YDEGEE. The CDR3 loop spans 17 amino acids. V lost 4 bases, J lost 1 base, and 17 bases lay in between. The CDR3 nucleotides read TGTGCCAGCAGCCGAGCTACGGGGGCTTTGAACACCGGGGAGCTGTTTTTT. Translation: CASSRATGALNTGELFF.

This clonotype was recorded many times. The chain joins TRBV5-1 to TRBJ2-3; 11 bases line up with TRBD2. V lost 2 bases and J lost 5; bases outside the gene matches: 1. Germline V lookup: CDR1 SGHRS, CDR2 YFSETQ. The CDR3 spans 14 residues. The chain's CDR3 is CASSFSGRGDTQYF. The CDR3 DNA sequence: TGCGCCAGCAGCTTTAGCGGGAGGGGAGATACGCAGTATTTT.

This sequence joins TRBV7-9 and TRBJ1-2; 11 nucleotides match TRBD1. CDR1 is SEHNR and CDR2 is FQNEAQ in the germline V gene (reference sequence). The junction had 8 bases not matched to a gene; V was cut back by 0 bases and J by 8 bases. The CDR3 contains 16 residues. The DNA of the CDR3 is TGTGCCAGCAGCTTAGCCTCCGGACAGGGGGCGGGAGGCTACACCTTC. It specifies CASSLASGQGAGGYTF. The entire variable domain, with the rest obtained from reference TRBV7-9 and TRBJ1-2, is as follows: DTGVSQNPRHKITKRGQNVTFRCDPISEHNRLYWYRQTLGQGPEFLTYFQNEAQLEKSRLLSDRFSAERPKGSFSTLEIQRTEQGDSAMYLCASSLASGQGAGGYTFGSGTRLTVV.

Ten or more counts support this clonotype. This rearrangement joins TRBV20-1 to TRBJ2-1; D unclear. Trimming left V 6 bases short and J 6 bases short, with 18 bases between. Germline V gene data show CDR1 as DFQATT and CDR2 as SNEGSKA (reference sequence). The CDR3 has 14 amino acids. This CDR3 reads CSALDPVATNEQFF. Written as DNA, the CDR3 is TGCAGTGCCCTTGACCCCGTGGCGACCAATGAGCAGTTCTTC.

This clonotype was seen a few times. The chain carries TRBV20-1 and TRBJ2-3, with D unclear. V lost 3 bases to trimming and J lost 5 bases, with 6 bases between them. The CDR3 runs 11 residues. Germline CDR1 is DFQATT and CDR2 is SNEGSKA (reference sequence). The DNA for the CDR3 is TGCAGTGCTAGCATGAGAGATACGCAGTATTTT. This encodes CSASMRDTQYF.

V gene TRBV6-2 or TRBV6-3 combines with J gene TRBJ2-1; D gene ambiguous. CDR1 MNHEY and CDR2 SVGEGT come from the germline V gene. CDR3 length: 14 amino acids. Trimming removed 5 bases at V and 4 bases at J, with 12 bases between. This CDR3 reads CASSRVFSYNEQFF. CDR3 bases: TGTGCCAGCAGTCGGGTATTCTCGTACAATGAGCAGTTCTTC.

This clonotype showed up many times. V and J are TRBV27 and TRBJ2-1; perhaps TRBD2 as D (6 bases). The CDR3 runs 16 residues. V lost 2 bases to trimming and J lost 4 bases, with 15 bases between them. The germline V gene has CDR1 MNHEY and CDR2 SMNVEV (reference sequence). Here the CDR3 DNA reads TGTGCCAGCAGTTTACACGGGAGAAGCCATTACAATGAGCAGTTCTTC. It codes for CASSLHGRSHYNEQFF.

This clonotype was found many times. CDR3 sequence reads: CSAYHTKETQYF. The CDR3 DNA follows: TGCAGCGCCTACCATACTAAAGAGACCCAGTACTTC. The rearrangement links TRBV29-1 to TRBJ2-5; D is undetermined. Per the germline V gene, CDR1 is SQVTM and CDR2 is ANQGSEA. Trimming removed 7 bases from V and 3 bases from J, with 12 bases in between. The CDR3 loop spans 12 amino acids. Full variable domain (rest looked up from reference TRBV29-1 and TRBJ2-5): SAVISQKPSRDICQRGTSLTIQCQVDSQVTMMFWYRQQPGQSLTLIATANQGSEATYESGFVIDKFPISRPNLTFSTLTVSNMSPEDSSIYLCSAYHTKETQYFGPGTRLLVL.

There are many counts of this clonotype. The chain employs TRBV6-2 or TRBV6-3 and TRBJ2-1; D unresolved. The V end was cut by 8 bases, the J end by 6 bases, with 20 bases between. This CDR3 region has 15 residues. Germline V gives CDR1 MNHEY, CDR2 SVGEGT. The CDR3 DNA is TGTGCCAGCGTTGCAGCGCACTCAGCAGTCAATGAGCAGTTCTTC. It yields the protein CASVAAHSAVNEQFF.

In this sample, this clonotype turned up a few times. The chain's CDR3 is CSVEPGLAGNGYEQYF. DNA for the CDR3: TGCAGCGTTGAACCGGGACTAGCGGGGAACGGTTACGAGCAGTACTTC. The chain joins TRBV29-1 to TRBJ2-7, with 13 bases fitting TRBD2. This CDR3 is built from 16 residues. The V gene's germline CDR1 is SQVTM and CDR2 ANQGSEA. Unmatched junction bases numbered 8, after V lost 2 bases and J lost 4 bases.

The genes are TRBV6-1 and TRBJ1-6; the D is unclear. The CDR3 sequence is 14 residues long. Germline assignment: CDR1 MNHNS and CDR2 SASEGT. Trimming pared 9 bases from V and 7 bases from J, leaving 16 bases between. The CDR3 nucleotides are TGTGCCAGTGGGATTGTCGGACCCAATTCACCCCTCCACTTT. Its protein is CASGIVGPNSPLHF.

Notes on this clonotype: The junction does not match germline at one end; this may be a read error. This chain uses TRBV6-5 with TRBJ2-7; 8 bases match TRBD1. This CDR3 has 15 residues. Germline V gene sequence: CDR1 MNHEY, CDR2 SVGAGI. Here the CDR3 reads CASSYLQGASHEQYF. The CDR3 DNA sequence: TGTGCCAGCAGTTACCTTCAGGGGGCCTCCCACGAGCAGTACTTC.

The table lists this clonotype with a few counts. The chain carries TRBV12-3 or TRBV12-4 and TRBJ1-3; TRBD1 agrees at 9 bases. The CDR3 consists of 14 residues. With 5 bases clipped from V and 4 bases from J, the junction kept 3 bases outside the gene matches. The CDR3 DNA reads TGTGCCAGCAGTGGACAGGGGAGGGGAAACACCATATATTTT. It codes for CASSGQGRGNTIYF.

This clonotype was recorded at least ten times. The rearrangement uses TRBV12-3 or TRBV12-4 and TRBJ1-2; 7 bases agree with TRBD1. Trimming removed 5 bases from V and 8 bases from J; junction bases left unmatched: 5. The CDR3 covers 12 residues. This CDR3 is CASSDRVGGYTF. DNA for the CDR3: TGTGCCAGCAGTGACAGGGTAGGAGGCTACACCTTC.

This clonotype was recorded at least ten times. This likely comes from a read error, as the CDR3 has no conserved phenylalanine or tryptophan at its end. The limits of the CDR3 on the DNA are not certain, so only TCRdb's listed CDR3 is given. The V gene is TRBV6-6, the J gene TRBJ1-1. Including both end residues, the CDR3 is 11 amino acids long. From germline, CDR1 is MNHNY and CDR2 SVGAGI (reference sequence). CDR3 residues: CASSYLGEVAL.